What follows are 6 T cell receptor beta chains derived from one specimen sequenced in a study of blood T cell repertoires in COVID-19. TCRdb's copy holds only in-frame clones and misses some; the assay was immunoSEQ multiplex PCR. This table has around 250,000 clones, roughly 87% appearing once. The sequenced material came from peripheral blood. The receptors originated from a woman between 35 and 50 years old who had recovered from COVID-19.

The CDR3 coding sequence is TGTGCCAGCAGCTTGGCGTTCGGTAGCGGGAGAGAACAGACCCAGTACTTC. Its protein product is CASSLAFGSGREQTQYF. V gene TRBV5-4 combines with J gene TRBJ2-5; 9 bases are a match to TRBD2. V gave up 0 bases and J gave up 6 bases; unmatched junction bases: 12. The CDR3 runs to 17 residues. Germline CDR1 SGHNT, CDR2 YYREEE (reference sequence).

The chain links TRBV10-2 to TRBJ1-2; 9 bases align to TRBD1. The trim removed 8 bases at V and 4 bases at J, leaving 8 bases unmatched. Germline CDR1 is WSHSY and CDR2 is SAAADI. This CDR3 spans 14 amino acids. The CDR3 DNA follows: TGCGCCAGCTCCCCGGGACAGGGTACCTATGGCTACACCTTC. Its translation is CASSPGQGTYGYTF.

CDR3 sequence (DNA): TGTGCCAGCAGGCTTAGCGGGAGAAACGAGCAGTACGTC. This gives the protein CASRLSGRNEQYV. The chain joins TRBV12-3 or TRBV12-4 to TRBJ2-7; 9 bases are shared with TRBD2. V shed 6 bases, J shed 5 bases, and the junction held 5 bases outside the gene matches. The CDR3 length is 13 residues.

V is TRBV6-6 and J is TRBJ1-3; possible D gene TRBD1, 5 bases. The germline V gene has CDR1 MNHNY and CDR2 SVGAGI (reference sequence). The CDR3 is 14 residues long. Trimming took off 2 bases at V and 0 bases at J, with 5 bases between the two ends. The CDR3 spells CASSYQGSGNTIYF. The CDR3, as DNA: TGTGCCAGCAGTTACCAGGGCTCTGGAAACACCATATATTTT.

The chain combines TRBV27 with TRBJ2-2; TRBD2 matches at 8 bases. CDR3 size: 18 residues. Trimming took 2 bases from V and 3 from J; bases not matched to a gene: 11. Germline CDR1 is MNHEY and CDR2 is SMNVEV (reference sequence). The CDR3 here is CASSLGGARGAYTGELFF. The CDR3 DNA reads as TGTGCCAGCAGTTTAGGAGGTGCGCGGGGGGCCTACACCGGGGAGCTGTTTTTT.

The V gene is TRBV9, the J gene TRBJ2-5; 7 nucleotides line up with TRBD2. CDR1 and CDR2 from the germline V gene are SGDLS and YYNGEE. This CDR3 contains 17 residues. Trimming at V came to 0 bases and at J to 2 bases, leaving 10 bases not matched to a gene. The CDR3 spells CASSVDPGGGDQETQYF. The CDR3 DNA follows: TGTGCCAGCAGCGTAGATCCTGGCGGGGGAGATCAAGAGACCCAGTACTTC.